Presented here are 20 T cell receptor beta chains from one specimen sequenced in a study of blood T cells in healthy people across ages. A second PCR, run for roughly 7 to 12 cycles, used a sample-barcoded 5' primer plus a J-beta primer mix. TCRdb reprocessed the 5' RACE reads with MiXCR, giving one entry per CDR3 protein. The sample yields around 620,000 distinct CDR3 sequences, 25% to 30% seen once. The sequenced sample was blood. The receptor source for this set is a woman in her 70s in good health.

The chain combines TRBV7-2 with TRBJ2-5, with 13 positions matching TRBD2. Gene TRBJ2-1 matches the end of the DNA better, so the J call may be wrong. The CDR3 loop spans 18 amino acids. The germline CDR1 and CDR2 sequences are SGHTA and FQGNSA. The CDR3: CASSLMTSGGTSYNEQFF. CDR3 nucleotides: TGTGCCAGCAGCTTAATGACTAGCGGGGGGACGTCCTACAATGAGCAGTTCTTC.

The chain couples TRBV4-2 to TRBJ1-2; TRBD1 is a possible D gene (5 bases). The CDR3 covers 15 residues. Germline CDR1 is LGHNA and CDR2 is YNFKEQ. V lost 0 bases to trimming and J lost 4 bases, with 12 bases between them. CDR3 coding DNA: TGTGCCAGCAGCCAAGAAGGCAGGGAGGGCTATGGCTACACCTTC. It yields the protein CASSQEGREGYGYTF.

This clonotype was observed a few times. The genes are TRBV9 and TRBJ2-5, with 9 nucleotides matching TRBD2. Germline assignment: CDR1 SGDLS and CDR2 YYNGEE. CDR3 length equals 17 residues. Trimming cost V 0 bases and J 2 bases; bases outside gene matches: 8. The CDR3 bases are TGTGCCAGCAGCGTAGCCCCCCTGACTAGCGGACAAGAGACCCAGTACTTC. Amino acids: CASSVAPLTSGQETQYF.

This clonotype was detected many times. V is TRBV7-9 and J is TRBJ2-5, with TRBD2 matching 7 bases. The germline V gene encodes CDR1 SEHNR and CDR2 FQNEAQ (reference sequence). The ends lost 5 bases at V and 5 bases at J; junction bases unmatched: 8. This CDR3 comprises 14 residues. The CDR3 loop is CASSPRGLGETQYF. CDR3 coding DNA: TGTGCCAGCAGCCCGAGAGGACTAGGGGAGACCCAGTACTTC.

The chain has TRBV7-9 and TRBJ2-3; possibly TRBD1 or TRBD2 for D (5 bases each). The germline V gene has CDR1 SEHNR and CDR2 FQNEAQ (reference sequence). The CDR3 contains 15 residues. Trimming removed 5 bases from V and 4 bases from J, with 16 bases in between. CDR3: CASSEPGRPPDTQYF. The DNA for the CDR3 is TGTGCCAGCAGCGAACCGGGACGACCCCCAGATACGCAGTATTTT.

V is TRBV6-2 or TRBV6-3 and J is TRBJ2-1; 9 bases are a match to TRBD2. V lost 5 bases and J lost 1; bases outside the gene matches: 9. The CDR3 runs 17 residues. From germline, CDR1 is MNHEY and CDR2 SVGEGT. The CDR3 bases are TGTGCCAGCAGTAGCGGGGGGTTTAGGCGGTCCTACAATGAGCAGTTCTTC. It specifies CASSSGGFRRSYNEQFF.

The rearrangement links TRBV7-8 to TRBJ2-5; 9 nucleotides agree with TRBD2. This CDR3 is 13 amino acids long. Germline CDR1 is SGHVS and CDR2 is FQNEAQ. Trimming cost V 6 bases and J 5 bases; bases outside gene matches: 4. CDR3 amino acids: CASRLSGGETQYF. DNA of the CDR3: TGTGCCAGCAGACTCAGCGGGGGGGAGACCCAGTACTTC.

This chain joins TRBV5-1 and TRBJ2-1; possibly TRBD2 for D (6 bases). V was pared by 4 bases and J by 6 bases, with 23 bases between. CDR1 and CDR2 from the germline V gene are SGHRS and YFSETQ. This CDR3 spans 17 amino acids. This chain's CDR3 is CASSPNPSGLTVNEQFF. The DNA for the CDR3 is TGCGCCAGCAGCCCAAACCCTTCGGGACTTACCGTCAATGAGCAGTTCTTC.

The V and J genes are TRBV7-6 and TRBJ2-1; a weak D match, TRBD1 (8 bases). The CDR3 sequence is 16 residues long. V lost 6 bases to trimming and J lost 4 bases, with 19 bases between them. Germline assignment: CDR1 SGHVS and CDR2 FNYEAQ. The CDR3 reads CASSPGQGGGYNEQFF. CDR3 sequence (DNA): TGTGCCAGCAGTCCCGGACAGGGCGGGGGTTACAATGAGCAGTTCTTC.

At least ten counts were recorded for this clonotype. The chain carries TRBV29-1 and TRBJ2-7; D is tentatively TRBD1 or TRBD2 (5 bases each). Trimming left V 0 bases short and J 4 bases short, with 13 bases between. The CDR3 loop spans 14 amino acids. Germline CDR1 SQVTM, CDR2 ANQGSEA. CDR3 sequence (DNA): TGCAGCGTTGAAGAAAGAGGGGATAGGTACGAGCAGTACTTC. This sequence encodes CSVEERGDRYEQYF.

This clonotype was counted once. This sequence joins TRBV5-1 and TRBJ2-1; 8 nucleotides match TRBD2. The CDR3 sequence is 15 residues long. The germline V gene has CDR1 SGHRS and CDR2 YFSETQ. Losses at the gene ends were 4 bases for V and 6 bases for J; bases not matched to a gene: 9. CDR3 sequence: CASSTGLASGNEQFF. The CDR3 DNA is TGCGCCAGCAGCACCGGACTAGCTAGTGGCAATGAGCAGTTCTTC.

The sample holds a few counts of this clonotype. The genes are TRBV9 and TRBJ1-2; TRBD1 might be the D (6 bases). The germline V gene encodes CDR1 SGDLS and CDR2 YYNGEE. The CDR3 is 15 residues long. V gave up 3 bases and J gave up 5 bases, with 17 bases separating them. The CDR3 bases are TGTGCCAGCAGCGGACCGGGAAGGACAGCTTATGGCTACACCTTC. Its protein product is CASSGPGRTAYGYTF.

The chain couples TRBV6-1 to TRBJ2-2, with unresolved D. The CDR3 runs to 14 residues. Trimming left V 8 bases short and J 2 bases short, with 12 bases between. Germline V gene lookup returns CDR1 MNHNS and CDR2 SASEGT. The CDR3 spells CASRQSFNTGELFF. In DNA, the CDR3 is TGTGCCAGCCGTCAGAGCTTCAACACCGGGGAGCTGTTTTTT.

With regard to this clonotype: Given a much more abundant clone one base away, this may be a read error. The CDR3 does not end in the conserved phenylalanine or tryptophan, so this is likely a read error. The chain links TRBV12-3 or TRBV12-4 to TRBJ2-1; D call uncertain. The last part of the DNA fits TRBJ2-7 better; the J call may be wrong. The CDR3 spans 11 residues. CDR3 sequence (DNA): TGTGCCAGCAGTCACTACTACGAGCAGTACCTC. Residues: CASSHYYEQYL.

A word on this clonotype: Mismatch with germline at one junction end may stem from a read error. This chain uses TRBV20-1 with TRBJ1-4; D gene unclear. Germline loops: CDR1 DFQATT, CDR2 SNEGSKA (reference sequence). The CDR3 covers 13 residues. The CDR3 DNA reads TGCGGTGCAAGAGAAGACCAGGCCAGAAAACTGTTTTTT. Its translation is CGAREDQARKLFF.

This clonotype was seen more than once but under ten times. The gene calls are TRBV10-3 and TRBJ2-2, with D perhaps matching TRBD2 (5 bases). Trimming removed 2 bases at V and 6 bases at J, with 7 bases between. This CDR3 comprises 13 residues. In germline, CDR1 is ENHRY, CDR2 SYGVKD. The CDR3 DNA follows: TGTGCCATCAGTGAGGGACTTCCCGGGGAGCTGTTTTTT. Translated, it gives CAISEGLPGELFF.

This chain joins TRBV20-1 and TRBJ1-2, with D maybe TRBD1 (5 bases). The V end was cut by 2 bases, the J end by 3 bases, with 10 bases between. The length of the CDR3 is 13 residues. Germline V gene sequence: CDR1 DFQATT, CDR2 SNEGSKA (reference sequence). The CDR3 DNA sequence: TGCAGTGCTAGATCGGGGGGGGACTATGGCTACACCTTC. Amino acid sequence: CSARSGGDYGYTF.

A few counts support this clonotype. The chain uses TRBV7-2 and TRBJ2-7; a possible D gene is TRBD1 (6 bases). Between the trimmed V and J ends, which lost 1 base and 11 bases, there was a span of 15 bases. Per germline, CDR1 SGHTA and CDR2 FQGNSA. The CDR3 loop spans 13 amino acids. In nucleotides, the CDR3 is TGTGCCAGCAGCTTAGGGGGGCGGCCCACGGAGTACTTC. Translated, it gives CASSLGGRPTEYF.

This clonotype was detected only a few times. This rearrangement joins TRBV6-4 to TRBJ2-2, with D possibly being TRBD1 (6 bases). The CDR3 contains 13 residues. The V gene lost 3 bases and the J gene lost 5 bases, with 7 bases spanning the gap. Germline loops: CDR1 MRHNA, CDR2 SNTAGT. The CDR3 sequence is CASSEQGTGELFF. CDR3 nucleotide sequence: TGTGCCAGCAGTGAACAGGGAACCGGGGAGCTGTTTTTT.

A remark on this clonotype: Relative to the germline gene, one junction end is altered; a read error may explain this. The CDR3 loop is CVSSLLALRAPRGYTF. The DNA for the CDR3 is TGTGTCAGCAGTTTATTGGCCCTCCGGGCCCCCAGGGGCTACACCTTC. The J gene is TRBJ1-2, the V gene TRBV27; D unclear. There are 16 residues in the CDR3. Germline CDR1 MNHEY, CDR2 SMNVEV (reference sequence).